This TCR beta chain appears in the sequencing data of a study of blood T cells in healthy people across ages. Study findings and constraints: What prevented conclusive comparison of naive and antigen-experienced cells was that PBMCs were unsorted. Diversity figures based on one million T cells were deemed too low.

This clonotype was observed a few times. What it binds is unknown. Germline-derived CDR1 and CDR2 are DFQATT and SNEGSKA (reference sequence). The CDR3 loop spans 16 amino acids. PCR was performed a second time for about 7 to 11 cycles using a sample-barcoded 5' primer and a J-beta primer mix. Researchers report that each sample yielded at least 2.5 million CDR3-containing paired-end reads. TCRdb redid the calling of the 5' RACE reads with MiXCR, one entry per CDR3 protein. This table holds about 720,000 distinct CDR3 sequences, around a fifth found once. The TCR sequence derives from a man between 65 and 85 years old in good health. The rearrangement joins TRBV20-1 to TRBJ2-5; the D gene could be TRBD1 or TRBD2 (6 bases each). The J call may be in error: the DNA end matches TRBJ2-1 better. The sequencing sample was made of blood. In DNA form, the CDR3 reads TGCAGTGTCCCCCATAGGGTGGGGGGCGGTGGGAATGAGCAGTTCTTC. Translation gives CSVPHRVGGGGNEQFF.